This T cell receptor (beta chain) originates from a study of early T cells in non-severe SARS-CoV-2 infection. Study overall: Bulk RNA from unsorted whole blood was sequenced; chains were unpaired.

This clonotype was found many times. The antigen is unknown. Points from the study as a whole: The matching step, a VDJdb search, favored anti-spike CD8 responses and missed private and CD4 specificities.

The CDR3 sequence is 11 residues long. Germline V CDR1 and CDR2: DFQATT, SNEGSKA (reference sequence). The library protocol tagged individual cDNA molecules with unique molecular identifiers. TCRdb re-analysed the 5' RACE reads in MiXCR, keeping a single row per CDR3 protein. The sample lists tens of thousands of distinct CDR3 sequences, less than 15% occurring once. Sequencing input: whole blood. The V and J genes are TRBV20-1 and TRBJ1-6; no reliable D call. This clonotype was obtained from an adult who was a healthcare worker with PCR-confirmed SARS-CoV-2 infection or an uninfected control (not recorded which). CDR3 nucleotides: TGCAGGACCCACAGTTATTCACCCCTCCACTTT. This encodes CRTHSYSPLHF.